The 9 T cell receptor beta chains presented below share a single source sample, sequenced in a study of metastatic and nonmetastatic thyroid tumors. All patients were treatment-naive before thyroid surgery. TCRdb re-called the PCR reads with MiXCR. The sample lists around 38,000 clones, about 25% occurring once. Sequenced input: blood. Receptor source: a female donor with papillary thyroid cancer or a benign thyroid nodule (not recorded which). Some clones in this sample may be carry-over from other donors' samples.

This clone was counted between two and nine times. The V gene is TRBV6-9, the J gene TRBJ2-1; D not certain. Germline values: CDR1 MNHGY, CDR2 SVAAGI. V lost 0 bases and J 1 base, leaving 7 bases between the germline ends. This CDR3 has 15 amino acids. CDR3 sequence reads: CASSYSAISYNEQFF. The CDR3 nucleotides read TGTGCCAGCAGTTATTCCGCTATATCCTACAATGAGCAGTTCTTC.

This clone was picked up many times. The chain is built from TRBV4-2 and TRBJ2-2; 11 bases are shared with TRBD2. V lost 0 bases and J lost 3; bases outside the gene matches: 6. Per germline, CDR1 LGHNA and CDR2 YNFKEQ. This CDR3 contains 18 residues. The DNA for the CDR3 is TGTGCCAGCAGCCAAGATACGGCTAGCGGGGGGTACACCGGGGAGCTGTTTTTT. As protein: CASSQDTASGGYTGELFF.

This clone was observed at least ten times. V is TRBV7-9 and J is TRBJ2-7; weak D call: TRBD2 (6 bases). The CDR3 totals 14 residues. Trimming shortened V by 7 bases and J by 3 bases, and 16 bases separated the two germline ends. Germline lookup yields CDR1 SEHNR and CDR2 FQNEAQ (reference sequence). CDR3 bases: TGTGCCAGCACCGCCGGGGGAGGTGTCTACGAGCAGTACTTC. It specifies CASTAGGGVYEQYF.

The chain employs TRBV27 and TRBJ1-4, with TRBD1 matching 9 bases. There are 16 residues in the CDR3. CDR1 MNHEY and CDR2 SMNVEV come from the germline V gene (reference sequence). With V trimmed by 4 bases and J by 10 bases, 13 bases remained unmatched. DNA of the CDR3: TGTGCCAGCAGTTCCACTACGACAGGGGGGCGACGAAAACTGTTTTTT. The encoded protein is CASSSTTTGGRRKLFF.

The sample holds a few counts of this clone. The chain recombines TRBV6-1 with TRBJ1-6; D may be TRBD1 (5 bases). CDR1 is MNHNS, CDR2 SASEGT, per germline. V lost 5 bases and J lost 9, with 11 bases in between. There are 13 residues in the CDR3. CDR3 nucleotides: TGTGCCAGCAGTTCGTCCAGGGTTTCACCCCTCCACTTT. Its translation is CASSSSRVSPLHF.

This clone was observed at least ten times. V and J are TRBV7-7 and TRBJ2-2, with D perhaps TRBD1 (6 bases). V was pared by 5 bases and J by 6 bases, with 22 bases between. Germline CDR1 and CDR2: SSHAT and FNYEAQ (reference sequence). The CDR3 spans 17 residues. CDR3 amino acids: CASSQFRTALGAGELFF. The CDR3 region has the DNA TGTGCCAGCAGCCAATTTAGGACAGCCCTAGGGGCCGGGGAGCTGTTTTTT.

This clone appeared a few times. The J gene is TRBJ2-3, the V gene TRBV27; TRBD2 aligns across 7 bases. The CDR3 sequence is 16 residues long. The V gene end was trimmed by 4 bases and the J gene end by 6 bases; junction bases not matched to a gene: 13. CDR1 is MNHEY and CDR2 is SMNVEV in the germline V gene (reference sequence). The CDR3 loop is CASSYGTIGRDDTQYF. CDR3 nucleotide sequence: TGTGCCAGCAGTTACGGGACTATCGGGCGTGACGATACGCAGTATTTT.

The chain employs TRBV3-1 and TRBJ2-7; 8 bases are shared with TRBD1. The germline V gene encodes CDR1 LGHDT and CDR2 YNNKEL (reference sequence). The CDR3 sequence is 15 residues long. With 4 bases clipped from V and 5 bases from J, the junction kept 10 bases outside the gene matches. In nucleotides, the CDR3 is TGTGCCAGCAGCCGCATCCGTTCGACAGGGGACGAGCAGTACTTC. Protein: CASSRIRSTGDEQYF.

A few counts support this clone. CDR3 in DNA: TGTGCCACCTATAGACGGGAGAACACCGGGGAGCTGTTTTTT. It translates to CATYRRENTGELFF. V gene TRBV7-9 combines with J gene TRBJ2-2, with D maybe TRBD2 (5 bases). Trimming took off 10 bases at V and 1 base at J, with 13 bases between the two ends. CDR3 length: 14 amino acids. Germline loops: CDR1 SEHNR, CDR2 FQNEAQ (reference sequence).